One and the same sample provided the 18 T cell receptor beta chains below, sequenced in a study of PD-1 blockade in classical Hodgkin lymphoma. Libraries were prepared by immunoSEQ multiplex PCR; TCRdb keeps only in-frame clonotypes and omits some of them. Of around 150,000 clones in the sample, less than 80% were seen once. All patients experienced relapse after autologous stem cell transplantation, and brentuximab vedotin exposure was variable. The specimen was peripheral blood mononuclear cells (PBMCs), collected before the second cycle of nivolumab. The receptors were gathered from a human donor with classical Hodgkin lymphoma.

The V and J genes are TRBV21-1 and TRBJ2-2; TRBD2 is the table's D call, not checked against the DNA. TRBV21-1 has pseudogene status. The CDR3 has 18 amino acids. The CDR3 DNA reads TGTGCCAGCAGCAAAGACCAGGTTCCGGGATCCCCCACCGGGGAGCTGTTTTTT. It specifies CASSKDQVPGSPTGELFF.

This CDR3 is CASSLTPTSGRVDTQYF. The CDR3 nucleotides read TGTGCCAGCAGCTTAACGCCCACTAGCGGGAGGGTCGATACGCAGTATTTT. This chain joins TRBV7-3 and TRBJ2-3; TRBD2 matches 13 bases. Germline V gene lookup returns CDR1 SGHTA and CDR2 FQGTGA. The V gene end was trimmed by 0 bases and the J gene end by 6 bases; junction bases not matched to a gene: 6. The CDR3 loop spans 17 amino acids.

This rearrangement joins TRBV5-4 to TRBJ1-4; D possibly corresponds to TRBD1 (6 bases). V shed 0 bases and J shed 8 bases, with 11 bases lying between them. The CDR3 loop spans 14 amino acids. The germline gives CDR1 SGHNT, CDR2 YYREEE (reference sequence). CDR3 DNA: TGTGCCAGCAGCTTGGACCAGGGGAACGAAAAACTGTTTTTT. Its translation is CASSLDQGNEKLFF.

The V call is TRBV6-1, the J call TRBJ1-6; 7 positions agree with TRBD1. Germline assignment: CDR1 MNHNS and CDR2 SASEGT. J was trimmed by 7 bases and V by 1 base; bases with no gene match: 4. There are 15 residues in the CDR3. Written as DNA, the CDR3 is TGTGCCAGCAGTGAAGTTCCGGGACAGAATTCACCCCTCCACTTT. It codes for CASSEVPGQNSPLHF.

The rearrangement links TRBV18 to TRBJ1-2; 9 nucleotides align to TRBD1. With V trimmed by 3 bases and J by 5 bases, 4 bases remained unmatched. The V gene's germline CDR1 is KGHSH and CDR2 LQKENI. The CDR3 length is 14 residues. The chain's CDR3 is CASSPMDRGYGYTF. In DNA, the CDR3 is TGTGCCAGCTCACCGATGGACAGGGGATATGGCTACACCTTC.

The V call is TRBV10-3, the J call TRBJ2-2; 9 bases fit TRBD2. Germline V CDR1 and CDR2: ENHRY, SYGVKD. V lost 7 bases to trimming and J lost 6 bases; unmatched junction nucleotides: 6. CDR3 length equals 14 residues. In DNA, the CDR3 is TGTGCCATCAAGCCTAGCGGGGTCGCCGGGGAGCTGTTTTTT. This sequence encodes CAIKPSGVAGELFF.

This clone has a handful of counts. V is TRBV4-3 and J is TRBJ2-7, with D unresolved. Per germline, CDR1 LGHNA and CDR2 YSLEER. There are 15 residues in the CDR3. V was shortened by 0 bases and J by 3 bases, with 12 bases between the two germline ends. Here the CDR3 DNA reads TGCGCCAGCAGCCAAGACCTCGGCGGCTTCTACGAGCAGTACTTC. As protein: CASSQDLGGFYEQYF.

The CDR3 spells CASSLGPGGYNEQFF. The CDR3 coding sequence is TGTGCCAGCAGCTTAGGCCCCGGGGGCTACAATGAGCAGTTCTTC. The chain uses TRBV11-3 and TRBJ2-1; D is possibly TRBD2 (6 bases). Deletions cut 1 base from V and 3 bases from J, with 10 bases between. CDR3 size: 15 residues. CDR1 is SGHNT, CDR2 YENEEA, per germline.

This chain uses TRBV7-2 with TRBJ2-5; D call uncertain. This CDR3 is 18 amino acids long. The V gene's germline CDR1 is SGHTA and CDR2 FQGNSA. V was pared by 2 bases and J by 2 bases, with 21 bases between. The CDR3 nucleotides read TGTGCCAGCAGCTTAAAATCGAATTTGGACGGGCTACAAGAGACCCAGTACTTC. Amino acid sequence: CASSLKSNLDGLQETQYF.

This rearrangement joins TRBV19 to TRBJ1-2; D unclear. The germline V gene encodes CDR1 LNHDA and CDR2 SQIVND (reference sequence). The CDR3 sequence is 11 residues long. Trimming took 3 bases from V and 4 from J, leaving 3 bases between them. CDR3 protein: CASSMVYGYTF. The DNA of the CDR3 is TGTGCCAGTAGTATGGTCTATGGCTACACCTTC.

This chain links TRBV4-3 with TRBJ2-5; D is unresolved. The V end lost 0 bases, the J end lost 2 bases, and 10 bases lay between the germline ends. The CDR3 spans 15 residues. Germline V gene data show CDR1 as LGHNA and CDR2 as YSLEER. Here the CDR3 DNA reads TGCGCCAGCAGCCAAGAAAACTTTCCGCAAGAGACCCAGTACTTC. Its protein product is CASSQENFPQETQYF.

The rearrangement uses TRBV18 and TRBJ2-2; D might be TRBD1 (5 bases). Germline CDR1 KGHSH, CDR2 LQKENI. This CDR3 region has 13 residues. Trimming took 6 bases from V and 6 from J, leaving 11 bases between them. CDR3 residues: CASSPGLAGELFF. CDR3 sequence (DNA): TGTGCCAGCTCGCCAGGGTTGGCCGGGGAGCTGTTTTTT.

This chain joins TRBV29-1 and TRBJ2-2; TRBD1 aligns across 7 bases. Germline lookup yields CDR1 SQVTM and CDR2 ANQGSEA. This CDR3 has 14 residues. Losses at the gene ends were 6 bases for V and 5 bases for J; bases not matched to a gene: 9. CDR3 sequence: CSVMTGSRTGELFF. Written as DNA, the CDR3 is TGCAGCGTCATGACAGGGTCTAGGACCGGGGAGCTGTTTTTT.

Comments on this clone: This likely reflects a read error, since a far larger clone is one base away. The CDR3 here is CASSQFVLIETQYF. The CDR3 DNA sequence: TGTGCCAGCAGCCAATTTGTCCTCATAGAGACCCAGTACTTC. The V gene is TRBV4-2, the J gene TRBJ2-5; unclear D gene. CDR1 is LGHNA, CDR2 YNFKEQ, per germline. The CDR3 has 14 residues. Deletions cut 2 bases from V and 4 bases from J, with 11 bases between.

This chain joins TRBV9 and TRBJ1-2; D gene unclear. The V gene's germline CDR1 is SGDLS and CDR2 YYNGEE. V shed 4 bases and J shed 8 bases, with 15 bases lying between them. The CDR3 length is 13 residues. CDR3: CASSSPPRPGYTF. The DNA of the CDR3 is TGTGCCAGCAGCTCTCCCCCCAGGCCCGGCTACACCTTC.

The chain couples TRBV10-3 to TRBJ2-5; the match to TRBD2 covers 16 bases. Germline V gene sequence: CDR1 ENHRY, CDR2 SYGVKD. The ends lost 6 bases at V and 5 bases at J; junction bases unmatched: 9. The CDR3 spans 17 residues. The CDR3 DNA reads TGTGCCATCAGAAAATCCGGGACTAGCGGGGGGGATGAGACCCAGTACTTC. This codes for CAIRKSGTSGGDETQYF.

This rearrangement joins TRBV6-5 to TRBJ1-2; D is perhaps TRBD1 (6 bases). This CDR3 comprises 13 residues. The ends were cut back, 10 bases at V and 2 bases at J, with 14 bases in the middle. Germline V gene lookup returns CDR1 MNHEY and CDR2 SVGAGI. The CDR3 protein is CAIEGVLNYGYTF. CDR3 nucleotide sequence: TGTGCCATCGAGGGGGTCCTGAACTATGGCTACACCTTC.

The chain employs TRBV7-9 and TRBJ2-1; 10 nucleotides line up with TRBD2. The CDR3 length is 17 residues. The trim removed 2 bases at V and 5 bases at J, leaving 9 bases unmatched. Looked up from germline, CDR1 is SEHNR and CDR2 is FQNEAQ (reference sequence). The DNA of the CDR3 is TGTGCCAGCAGCTTAAGCCGACCTAGCGGGGGCAACAATGAGCAGTTCTTC. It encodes CASSLSRPSGGNNEQFF.